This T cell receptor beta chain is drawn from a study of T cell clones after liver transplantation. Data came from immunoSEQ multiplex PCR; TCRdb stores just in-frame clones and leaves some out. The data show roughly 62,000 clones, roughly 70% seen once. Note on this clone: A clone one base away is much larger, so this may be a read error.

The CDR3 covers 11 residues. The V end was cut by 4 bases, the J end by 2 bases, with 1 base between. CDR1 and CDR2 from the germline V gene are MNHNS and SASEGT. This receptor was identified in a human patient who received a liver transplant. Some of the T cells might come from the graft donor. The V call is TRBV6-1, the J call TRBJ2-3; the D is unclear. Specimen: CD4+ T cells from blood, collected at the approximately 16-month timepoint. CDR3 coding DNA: TGTGCCAGCAGTGCCACAGATACGCAGTATTTT. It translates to CASSATDTQYF.